The clone carrying this TCR beta chain turned up a few times. Its antigen is not known. One junction end does not reproduce the germline sequence, and a read error may be involved. The data derive from a study of early T cells in non-severe SARS-CoV-2 infection. The overall study: Sequencing of bulk RNA from unsorted whole blood was done, without chain pairing.

Study-level points and caveats: Matches to VDJdb favored anti-spike CD8 responses and missed private and CD4 specificities.

CDR3 size: 15 residues. Per the germline V gene, CDR1 is LGHNA and CDR2 is YNFKEQ. Individual cDNA molecules carried attached unique molecular identifiers. MiXCR, run by TCRdb on the 5' RACE reads, gives a single entry per CDR3 protein. Among about 59,000 distinct CDR3 sequences listed, about 13% were seen once. This sequence was found in an adult who was a healthcare worker with PCR-confirmed SARS-CoV-2 infection or an uninfected control (not recorded which). This sample comprised whole blood, obtained at baseline. The chain employs TRBV4-2 and TRBJ2-7, with D perhaps TRBD2 (6 bases). The CDR3 coding sequence is TGTGTCAGCAGCCAAGGTCACGGGGGTGCTTTCGAGCAGTACTTC. Translation gives CVSSQGHGGAFEQYF.